This T cell receptor beta chain was sequenced during a study of blood T cells in healthy people across ages (dated by TCRdb to the mid-2010s). Describing the broader study: In model experiments, template switching captured about one uniquely barcoded TCR beta cDNA molecule for every two T cells. To track age-related changes in TCR beta repertoire diversity, the study relied on deep sequencing normalized with unique cDNA molecular identifiers. Four age groups were formed from the donors: young (average approximately 17 years), middle-aged (approximately 41), aged (62) and long-lived (more than 75). To avoid experimental bias, donors of different ages were randomly spread across the sequencing lanes. Using the same blood draw, the study looked at two additional independent replicas of 1 million unique cDNA reads for two donors, one aged 18 to 29 and the other aged 80 or older. Beyond this particular receptor, the publication reports: Compared with the aged group, more naive CD4+ T cells, fewer expanded clones and increased TCR diversity were shown by the long-lived group, suggesting age selection. Observed TCR beta diversity per million T cells fell roughly linearly with age, and a significant reduction was already apparent by age approximately 41. Because the CMV infection status of the donors was unknown, age-related changes in expanded clonotypes may potentially have been confounded. A strong correlation was found between observed TCR beta diversity and the percentage of naive T cells measured by flow cytometry. Total diversity estimates from one million sequenced T cells were considered lower bounds and underestimates. Bulk unsorted PBMC profiling prevented conclusive comparison of naive and antigen-experienced compartments.

The roughly 37 donors, aged about 6 to 95 years, were systemically healthy Caucasian individuals from Russia. Around 10 milliliters of peripheral blood were collected from each donor into EDTA-treated Vacutainer tubes. PBMCs were isolated by Ficoll-Paque density-gradient centrifugation, with at least 7 million obtained per sample. Trizol reagent was used to extract total RNA from PBMCs, with at least 5.5 micrograms per sample. Naive CD45RAhigh/CD27high T cell percentages were measured by flow cytometry on a PBMC aliquot from every donor. The method behind the library was 5' RACE. The sequencing machine was an Illumina HiSeq 2500. The second PCR ran for roughly 7 to 12 cycles and used a J-beta primer mix along with a sample-barcoded 5' primer. A template-switch 5' adaptor carrying 12 random nucleotides introduced a unique molecular identifier onto each TCR beta cDNA molecule. Each sample yielded at least 2.5 million CDR3-containing paired-end reads. First-strand cDNA synthesis was performed from all RNA using the Mint cDNA synthesis kit, with priming by a TRBC-specific oligonucleotide. Following uracil-DNA glycosylase treatment, all cDNA underwent a first 18-cycle PCR with the universal primers M1SS and BC2_uni_R. On the authors' methods: For normalization, 1 million high-quality reads were randomly selected from each sample, with every read carrying a distinct molecular identifier. Instead of being binned into consensus sequences, reads that shared molecular identifiers were thrown out. CDR3 identification, clonotype clustering and error correction used MiTCR with a Q25 quality threshold and the strictest error-elimination algorithm. A nonparametric unseen species model using Euler transformation provided a lower-bound estimate of total TCR beta diversity. The raw public reads went through TCRdb reprocessing: fastp at Q25, MiXCR clone calling, in-frame beta chains kept. Rows matching on CDR3 protein sequence are summarized as one entry with the most common DNA and genes. None of the V and J calls come from the authors' own analysis; TCRdb made them. Within this sample are about 970,000 distinct CDR3 sequences, with 51% of them counted one time only. The biggest ten clones account for over 20% of the sample.

CDR1 and CDR2 are read off the germline V gene as MGHRA and YSYEKL. The V end gives up 5 bases and the J end 5 bases, leaving 11 bases in the junction not matched to a gene. Spanning cysteine to phenylalanine, the CDR3 consists of 17 amino acids. Only the CDR3 portion is preserved as DNA: 51 bases, with reading frame beginning at the first base. A few counts support this clonotype. It lacks a known antigen. Per-nucleotide qualities are absent, and no much larger clonotype sits a single base away. The V gene is TRBV4-1 and the J gene is TRBJ2-3; 12 junctional bases match TRBD2. Material for sequencing was blood. The clonotype was recovered from a woman in her sixties in good health. Here the CDR3 is given as CASSYRTSGTNKDTQYF. The bases are TGCGCCAGCAGCTACCGGACTAGCGGGACCAATAAAGATACGCAGTATTTT.